The rows below give T cell receptor beta chains drawn from one sample of a study of Ad26.COV2.S vaccination and SARS-CoV-2 variants. Data came from immunoSEQ multiplex PCR; TCRdb stores just in-frame clones and leaves some out. Of a few hundred thousand clones listed, approximately 90% were seen once; the top ten hold roughly 4%. The material sequenced was peripheral blood, taken in a trial of Ad26.COV2.S vaccine versus placebo. These receptors originate from a person between 18 and 60 years old who received the Ad26.COV2.S COVID-19 vaccine or a placebo. CDR3s include the opening cysteine and the closing phenylalanine or tryptophan. D genes are given only for firm matches. Rows give clone size only sometimes, using once, few, many, or a class for an expanded clone.

v_call	j_call	d_call	clone_size	cdr3_nt	cdr3_aa
TRBV19	TRBJ2-7	NA	NA	TGTGCCAGTAGTATAGGAAGACCCTCAGCCTACGAGCAGTACTTC	CASSIGRPSAYEQYF
TRBV30	TRBJ2-1	TRBD2	NA	TGTGCCTGGAGGCGACTAGCGGGGGGGAGTAGCGAGCAGTTCTTC	CAWRRLAGGSSEQFF
TRBV6-5	TRBJ1-2	NA	NA	TGTGCCAGCAGTTACTCAGGGACCTACACCTTC	CASSYSGTYTF
TRBV18	TRBJ2-7	TRBD1	NA	TGTGCCAGCTCACCCCAGAGACAGGGCCCAAGCTACGAGCAGTACTTC	CASSPQRQGPSYEQYF
TRBV6-5	TRBJ1-6	TRBD1	NA	TGTGCCAGCAGCCGGGACAGGGGTCGATCACCCCTCCACTTT	CASSRDRGRSPLHF
TRBV7-9	TRBJ2-4	NA	NA	TGTGCCAGCAGCTTAGCCAAAAACATTCAGTACTTC	CASSLAKNIQYF
TRBV11-3	TRBJ2-1	TRBD2	NA	TGTGCCAGCAGCTTAGTGCTGGCGGGGGGCCTCCACGATGAGCAGTTCTTC	CASSLVLAGGLHDEQFF
TRBV4-2	TRBJ1-6	NA	NA	TGTGCCAGCAGCCCCACTCACGGACAGACAAATTCACCCCTCCACTTT	CASSPTHGQTNSPLHF
TRBV6-6	TRBJ2-7	TRBD1	NA	TGTGCCAGCACCCAGGGACAGCACTACGAGCAGTACTTC	CASTQGQHYEQYF
TRBV4-1	TRBJ1-1	NA	NA	TGCGCCAGCAGCCCCAAGTTGGGGGTTGGCACTGAAGCTTTCTTT	CASSPKLGVGTEAFF
TRBV12-3/TRBV12-4	TRBJ2-7	NA	NA	TGTGCCAGCAGTCTGCGGGGCTACGAGCAGTACTTC	CASSLRGYEQYF
TRBV9	TRBJ1-4	NA	NA	TGTGCCAGCAGCGTAGTCATGGGTATGAAAAATGAAAAACTGTTTTTT	CASSVVMGMKNEKLFF
TRBV4-3	TRBJ2-2	NA	NA	TGCGCCAGCAGCCAAGCACTGTCAGGCACCGGGGAGCTGTTTTTT	CASSQALSGTGELFF
TRBV7-2	TRBJ2-5	TRBD2	NA	TGTGCCAGCAGCTTAACGGGAGGATCGGAGACCCAGTACTTC	CASSLTGGSETQYF
TRBV20-1	TRBJ2-6	NA	NA	TGCAGTGCTAGGAGGCTCAACGTCCTGACTTTC	CSARRLNVLTF
TRBV4-1	TRBJ1-4	NA	NA	TGCGCCAGCAGCCAATGGTGGCCTGGCAGGGAGGAAGAAAAACTGTTTTTT	CASSQWWPGREEEKLFF
TRBV27	TRBJ1-1	NA	NA	TGTGCCAGCAGTTTAGAATTGGGGCGAGAAGCTTTCTTT	CASSLELGREAFF
TRBV7-2	TRBJ2-7	NA	NA	TGTGCCAGCAGCTTAGGGGGTTTAGGGGTAGACGAGCAGTACTTC	CASSLGGLGVDEQYF
TRBV4-2	TRBJ2-7	NA	NA	TGTGCCAGCAGCCAAGATTTAGCGACGGACGAGCAGTACTTC	CASSQDLATDEQYF
TRBV11-2	TRBJ1-2	NA	NA	TGTGCCAGCAGCTTATGGGGCAGGGCAGATGGCTACACCTTC	CASSLWGRADGYTF
TRBV11-2	TRBJ2-7	NA	NA	TGTGCCAGCAGCTTAGATTTCGGCAGGGGAACCTACGAGCAGTACTTC	CASSLDFGRGTYEQYF
TRBV4-2	TRBJ2-1	NA	NA	TGTGCCAGCAGCCAATTGGTCGGGACTTCCTACAATGAGCAGTTCTTC	CASSQLVGTSYNEQFF
TRBV7-8	TRBJ2-7	NA	few	TGTGCCAGCAGCCGCAGGGGAGGCTCCTACGAGCAGTACTTC	CASSRRGGSYEQYF
TRBV2	TRBJ1-2	NA	once	TGTGCCAGCAGTGAACTTCGCAGGGACCCCAACTATGGCTACACCTTC	CASSELRRDPNYGYTF
TRBV15	TRBJ1-6	NA	NA	TGTGCCACCAGCAAGGACGCCGACTATAATTCACCCCTCCACTTT	CATSKDADYNSPLHF
TRBV6-2/TRBV6-3	TRBJ2-3	NA	NA	TGTGCCAGCAGCCACAGGGAGTTTGCGAGCACAGATACGCAGTATTTT	CASSHREFASTDTQYF
TRBV25-1	TRBJ2-2	TRBD2	NA	TGTGCCAGCAGTGAAGGGGGAGGGCCCTACACCGGGGAGCTGTTTTTT	CASSEGGGPYTGELFF
TRBV4-3	TRBJ2-7	TRBD1	NA	TGCGCCAGCAGCCAAGAGGAGACAGGGTCCTACGAGCAGTACTTC	CASSQEETGSYEQYF
TRBV27	TRBJ2-2	NA	NA	TGTGCCAGCAGTTACAGGACGACCAACACCGGGGAGCTGTTTTTT	CASSYRTTNTGELFF
TRBV27	TRBJ2-5	NA	once	TGTGCCAGCAGTTTATCTGCCGTCGGAGGACGTGGGGGGACCCAGTACTTC	CASSLSAVGGRGGTQYF
TRBV5-8	TRBJ2-1	TRBD2	NA	TGTGCCACAAACCAGGCTAGCGGGGGGGCTGAGCAGTTCTTC	CATNQASGGAEQFF
TRBV7-2	TRBJ2-1	TRBD2	few	TGTGCCAGCAGGATCGCCGGGGGGAGGGGATCCTACAATGAGCAGTTCTTC	CASRIAGGRGSYNEQFF
TRBV2	TRBJ2-5	TRBD1	NA	TGTGCCAGCAGTGCCCACTTGCTGACAGGGGGCGTAGGAGAGACCCAGTACTTC	CASSAHLLTGGVGETQYF
TRBV28	TRBJ1-2	NA	NA	TGTGCCAGCAGCCCGACCTCGACAGCCTATGGCTACACCTTC	CASSPTSTAYGYTF
TRBV6-4	TRBJ1-2	TRBD1	few	TGTGCCAGCAGTGATATCGATGTGGACAGGCGATTATGGCTACAATCCTTC	CASSDIDVDRRLWLQSF
TRBV7-3	TRBJ2-1	TRBD2	NA	TGTGCCAGCAGCGGGACTACCTTCAATGAGCAGTTCTTC	CASSGTTFNEQFF
TRBV27	TRBJ2-5	TRBD1	NA	TGTGCCAGCAGTTTTCTGACAGGGGGCAAAGAGACCCAGTACTTC	CASSFLTGGKETQYF
TRBV6-2/TRBV6-3	TRBJ1-5	NA	once	TGTGCCAGCAGTTTGAACAGGGTCCAGCCCCAGCATTTT	CASSLNRVQPQHF
TRBV5-5	TRBJ2-7	TRBD1	NA	TGTGCCAGCAGCTTACAGGGGGGTGTCAACGAGCAGTACTTC	CASSLQGGVNEQYF
TRBV9	TRBJ1-1	NA	NA	TGTGCCAGCAGCGTACTCTATACATCTGAAGCTTTCTTT	CASSVLYTSEAFF
TRBV5-6	TRBJ1-2	TRBD1	few	TGTGCCAGCAGCTTGGTACAGGGACAGGGGAATGGCTACACCTTC	CASSLVQGQGNGYTF
TRBV10-2	TRBJ1-3	NA	NA	TGCGCCAGCCACGGTGGCGTTACAGGAAACACCATATATTTT	CASHGGVTGNTIYF
TRBV3-1/TRBV3-2	TRBJ1-1	NA	NA	TGTGCCAGCAGCCAAGGACTCAGGCGGTACACTGAAGCTTTCTTT	CASSQGLRRYTEAFF
TRBV18	TRBJ1-2	NA	NA	TGTGCCAGCTCACCAGAGGGGGTCGGAGGCTACACCTTC	CASSPEGVGGYTF
TRBV4-3	TRBJ1-3	NA	NA	TGCGCCAGCAGCCAAGATCCCCAAGGCTCTGGAAACACCATATATTTT	CASSQDPQGSGNTIYF
TRBV6-2/TRBV6-3	TRBJ2-1	TRBD2	once	TGTGCCAGCAGCTATAGCGGGGGGGCCTACAATGAGCAGTTCTTC	CASSYSGGAYNEQFF
TRBV19	TRBJ1-6	NA	NA	TGTGCCAGTAGTGGCTCGGCAGTCACAAGAAATAATTCACCCCTCCACTTT	CASSGSAVTRNNSPLHF
TRBV5-4	TRBJ1-2	NA	NA	TGTGCCAGCACCACTGACTATGGCTACACCTTC	CASTTDYGYTF
TRBV30	TRBJ1-4	NA	NA	TGTGCCTGGAGCCGAGACTCAGGTTCTAATGAAAAACTGTTTTTT	CAWSRDSGSNEKLFF
TRBV5-1	TRBJ2-7	NA	NA	TGCGCCAGCAGCGGAGCTAATGGGGCCGCGAGCTCCTACGAGCAGTACTTC	CASSGANGAASSYEQYF
TRBV27	TRBJ2-7	NA	NA	TGTGCCAGCAGTTTGTCCGGGCCGCTTCTCCTAGGCGAGCAGTACTTC	CASSLSGPLLLGEQYF
TRBV4-2	TRBJ1-5	NA	once	TGTGCCAGCAGCCAAGCCGGGTATGGCAATCAGCCCCAGCATTTT	CASSQAGYGNQPQHF
TRBV4-2	TRBJ1-5	NA	NA	TGTGCCAGCAGCCAAGTTAAAGGGTTGGGTAGCAATCAGCCCCAGCATTTT	CASSQVKGLGSNQPQHF